The 32 T cell receptor beta chains reported below all come from one sample, sequenced in a study of blood T cell repertoires in COVID-19 (dated by TCRdb to the early 2020s). The library was obtained by the immunoSEQ multiplex PCR assay. TCRdb limited this immuneACCESS table to in-frame rearrangements with V and J called. A share of clones is missing; checked studies link under half to unresolved V genes, and the rest is unexplained. Present in this sample are roughly 200,000 clones, 81% of which were seen just once. The ten largest clonotypes hold around 8% of the sample. Sequencing used peripheral blood. The receptors come from a woman aged 80 or over with acute or convalescent COVID-19.

The genes are TRBV19 and TRBJ2-7; TRBD2 might be the D (5 bases). The CDR3 is made up of 15 amino acids. Trimming pared 7 bases from V and 2 bases from J, leaving 18 bases between. Looked up from germline, CDR1 is LNHDA and CDR2 is SQIVND (reference sequence). The DNA of the CDR3 is TGTGCCAGTACCATGTCCATTGGCGGGCCCTACGAGCAGTACTTC. Amino acid sequence: CASTMSIGGPYEQYF. Drawing the rest from reference TRBV19 and TRBJ2-7, the complete variable domain is DGGITQSPKYLFRKEGQNVTLSCEQNLNHDAMYWYRQDPGQGLRLIYYSQIVNDFQKGDIAEGYSVSREKKESFPLTVTSAQKNPTAFYLCASTMSIGGPYEQYFGPGTRLTVT.

This clone was seen only once. V gene TRBV3-1 (or the pseudogene TRBV3-2) combines with J gene TRBJ2-3; weak D call: TRBD2 (6 bases). CDR1 is LGHDT and CDR2 is YNNKEL in the germline V gene (reference sequence). The CDR3 is made up of 15 amino acids. Trimming cost V 5 bases and J 3 bases, with 15 bases left between them. The CDR3 reads CASSAGEEGTDTQYF. DNA for the CDR3: TGTGCCAGCAGCGCTGGGGAGGAGGGGACAGATACGCAGTATTTT.

This clone has a single count. The chain recombines TRBV19 with TRBJ1-1, with TRBD1 as a possible D gene (5 bases). Trimming pared 3 bases from V and 7 bases from J, leaving 15 bases between. Germline V gives CDR1 LNHDA, CDR2 SQIVND (reference sequence). The CDR3 totals 14 residues. This CDR3 reads CASSIREVDVEAFF. CDR3 sequence (DNA): TGTGCCAGTAGTATCAGGGAGGTCGACGTTGAAGCTTTCTTT.

The J gene is TRBJ2-2, the V gene TRBV5-1; 10 nucleotides line up with TRBD1. The CDR3 extends over 15 amino acids. The V segment lost 4 bases and the J segment 5 bases; nucleotides outside the gene matches: 5. Germline V gene data show CDR1 as SGHRS and CDR2 as YFSETQ. The CDR3 loop reads CASSKGQGRTGELFF. DNA for the CDR3: TGCGCCAGCAGCAAGGGACAGGGGAGGACCGGGGAGCTGTTTTTT.

J is TRBJ2-5 and V is TRBV7-2, with 10 bases that match TRBD1. From germline, CDR1 is SGHTA and CDR2 FQGNSA. With V trimmed by 5 bases and J by 0 bases, 3 bases remained unmatched. This CDR3 region has 15 residues. The CDR3 region has the DNA TGTGCCAGCAGCCCGGACAGGGGGTACCAAGAGACCCAGTACTTC. Translation: CASSPDRGYQETQYF.

This clone appeared once. J is TRBJ2-1 and V is TRBV20-1, with 7 bases fitting TRBD2. With V trimmed by 3 bases and J by 3 bases, 8 bases remained unmatched. Per the germline V gene, CDR1 is DFQATT and CDR2 is SNEGSKA (reference sequence). CDR3 length: 15 amino acids. The CDR3: CSASGASGYYNEQFF. In DNA form, the CDR3 reads TGCAGTGCTAGTGGGGCTAGCGGATACTACAATGAGCAGTTCTTC.

CDR3 region: CASSVEQLLSPEQFF. The CDR3 DNA follows: TGTGCCAGCAGCGTAGAACAGTTATTGTCCCCTGAGCAGTTCTTC. The chain employs TRBV9 and TRBJ2-1; D is unclear. CDR1 SGDLS and CDR2 YYNGEE come from the germline V gene. V gave up 0 bases and J gave up 9 bases, with 16 bases separating them. The CDR3 totals 15 residues.

The chain joins TRBV28 to TRBJ1-4; D possibly corresponds to TRBD1 (5 bases). V lost 5 bases and J 6 bases, leaving 16 bases between the germline ends. The CDR3 has 15 amino acids. Germline CDR1 and CDR2: MDHEN and SYDVKM. The CDR3 nucleotides read TGTGCCAGCAGTCTTCAACAGGTGCTTGATGAAAAACTGTTTTTT. Translating gives CASSLQQVLDEKLFF.

The chain is built from TRBV6-4 and TRBJ1-6; 8 bases fit TRBD1. Germline values: CDR1 MRHNA, CDR2 SNTAGT. Germline trimming cut 3 bases from V and 10 bases from J; bases unmatched to any gene: 5. The CDR3 loop spans 14 amino acids. The CDR3 loop is CASSEVRGQSPLHF. The CDR3, as DNA: TGTGCCAGCAGTGAGGTCAGGGGGCAGTCACCCCTCCACTTT.

The rearrangement links TRBV5-1 to TRBJ2-1, with 7 bases fitting TRBD2. The V gene end was trimmed by 4 bases and the J gene end by 4 bases; junction bases not matched to a gene: 11. The CDR3 length is 16 residues. The V gene's germline CDR1 is SGHRS and CDR2 YFSETQ. This CDR3 reads CASSREAAGTYNEQFF. DNA of the CDR3: TGCGCCAGCAGCCGGGAGGCGGCGGGAACATACAATGAGCAGTTCTTC.

The V call is TRBV29-1, the J call TRBJ2-2; D is uncertain. V lost 0 bases and J 6 bases, leaving 8 bases between the germline ends. The CDR3 spans 13 residues. The germline V gene has CDR1 SQVTM and CDR2 ANQGSEA. In DNA, the CDR3 is TGCAGCGTTGAAGACATAGATCCCGGGGAGCTGTTTTTT. Encoded protein: CSVEDIDPGELFF.

This chain uses TRBV9 with TRBJ1-1; D gene unclear. The germline V and J ends were trimmed by 4 bases and 2 bases, with 6 bases remaining between them. From germline, CDR1 is SGDLS and CDR2 YYNGEE. The CDR3 length is 12 residues. This CDR3 reads CASSTPNTEAFF. CDR3 nucleotides: TGTGCCAGCAGCACACCCAACACTGAAGCTTTCTTT.

This clone has more than one count but fewer than ten. The chain couples TRBV21-1 to TRBJ1-5; TRBD1, the D gene given by the table, was not confirmed from the DNA. TRBV21-1 corresponds to a pseudogene. CDR3 length equals 18 residues. The CDR3 region is CASNITWGDREFNQPQHF. CDR3 DNA sequence: TGTGCCAGCAACATAACCTGGGGGGACAGGGAGTTTAATCAGCCCCAGCATTTT.

The rearrangement links TRBV28 to TRBJ1-1; D is perhaps TRBD1 (5 bases). Germline V gene data show CDR1 as MDHEN and CDR2 as SYDVKM. This CDR3 spans 14 amino acids. With 1 base removed from V and 7 bases from J, the gap between germline ends came to 13 bases. The CDR3 DNA is TGTGCCAGCAGTTTATCCCCAGGGCAAAATGAAGCTTTCTTT. It yields the protein CASSLSPGQNEAFF. Together with reference TRBV28 and TRBJ1-1, the CDR3 gives the full variable domain: DVKVTQSSRYLVKRTGEKVFLECVQDMDHENMFWYRQDPGLGLRLIYFSYDVKMKEKGDIPEGYSVSREKKERFSLILESASTNQTSMYLCASSLSPGQNEAFFGQGTRLTVV.

This clone has just one count. J is TRBJ2-1 and V is TRBV2, with no clear D. This CDR3 comprises 11 residues. Trimming shortened V by 4 bases and J by 7 bases, and 5 bases separated the two germline ends. Germline loops: CDR1 SNHLY, CDR2 FYNNEI. Written as DNA, the CDR3 is TGTGCCAGCAGTGTAGTGAATGAGCAGTTCTTC. Translating gives CASSVVNEQFF.

The chain carries TRBV9 and TRBJ2-7; 7 nucleotides align to TRBD2. After removal of 4 bases from V and 6 bases from J, the junction contained 10 bases not matched to a gene. CDR3 size: 14 residues. Germline CDR1 is SGDLS and CDR2 is YYNGEE. The CDR3 bases are TGTGCCAGCAGCCGAGGACTCTCGGGGGGCGAGCAGTACTTC. Encoded protein: CASSRGLSGGEQYF.

The rearrangement links TRBV6-5 to TRBJ1-1, with D uncertain. The CDR3 totals 15 residues. CDR1 is MNHEY and CDR2 is SVGAGI in the germline V gene. V gave up 0 bases and J gave up 4 bases, with 12 bases separating them. The CDR3 nucleotides read TGTGCCAGCAGTTACTCAGGGAGAGAGCGCACTGAAGCTTTCTTT. It is translated as CASSYSGRERTEAFF.

The chain has TRBV9 and TRBJ2-1; a possible D gene is TRBD1 (5 bases). The V gene's germline CDR1 is SGDLS and CDR2 YYNGEE. There are 15 residues in the CDR3. V dropped 3 bases and J dropped 3 bases, with 13 bases sitting between them. DNA for the CDR3: TGTGCCAGCAGCGGGAACCAGGGTTACTACAATGAGCAGTTCTTC. It yields the protein CASSGNQGYYNEQFF.

The chain has TRBV29-1 and TRBJ2-1; 9 bases are a match to TRBD2. Germline CDR1 and CDR2: SQVTM and ANQGSEA. This CDR3 spans 17 amino acids. The trim removed 8 bases at V and 1 base at J, leaving 15 bases unmatched. CDR3 amino acids: CSTGGGSTSGSYNEQFF. Written as DNA, the CDR3 is TGCAGCACGGGAGGGGGTTCGACTAGCGGATCCTACAATGAGCAGTTCTTC.

The chain carries TRBV4-1 and TRBJ1-5, with a possible D match to TRBD1 (6 bases). V was trimmed by 1 base and J by 7 bases, leaving 11 bases between them. CDR3 length equals 14 residues. CDR1 is MGHRA and CDR2 is YSYEKL in the germline V gene. CDR3 coding DNA: TGCGCCAGCAGCCAAGCCACAGGGTGGCAGCCCCAGCATTTT. Translation: CASSQATGWQPQHF.

This chain joins TRBV20-1 and TRBJ1-1; 7 bases agree with TRBD1. Germline V gene data show CDR1 as DFQATT and CDR2 as SNEGSKA (reference sequence). V shed 3 bases and J 1 base; nucleotides not matched to a gene: 5. CDR3 length equals 14 residues. The CDR3 nucleotides are TGCAGTGCTAGTAGGGGACAGCAGAACACTGAAGCTTTCTTT. The encoded protein is CSASRGQQNTEAFF.

V and J are TRBV28 and TRBJ1-1; D is possibly TRBD1 (5 bases). The germline gives CDR1 MDHEN, CDR2 SYDVKM. This CDR3 has 15 amino acids. V lost 8 bases and J 6 bases, leaving 22 bases between the germline ends. CDR3 loop: CASSLGPPYNPEAFF. CDR3 nucleotide sequence: TGTGCCAGCTCCCTGGGGCCACCTTATAATCCTGAAGCTTTCTTT.

The chain is built from TRBV5-8 and TRBJ2-7; 8 nucleotides align to TRBD2. V shed 4 bases, J shed 4 bases, and the junction held 10 bases outside the gene matches. The V gene's germline CDR1 is SGHTS and CDR2 YDEGEE. This CDR3 is 15 amino acids long. Written as DNA, the CDR3 is TGTGCCAGCAGCCTCATCGGGGGGGAGAAGTACGAGCAGTACTTC. Amino acid sequence: CASSLIGGEKYEQYF.

J is TRBJ1-6 and V is TRBV30; 7 bases match TRBD1. Germline CDR1 is GTSNPN and CDR2 is SVGIG (reference sequence). Unmatched junction bases numbered 10, after V lost 8 bases and J lost 6 bases. The CDR3 length is 14 residues. The CDR3, as DNA: TGTGCCGGGTTACAGGGGCCGGGTAATTCACCCCTCCACTTT. Translation gives CAGLQGPGNSPLHF.

In DNA, the CDR3 is TGTGCCAGCAGCTTGGGGTTTGGACAGGGTGACACTGAAGCTTTCTTT. It is translated as CASSLGFGQGDTEAFF. The V gene is TRBV5-6, the J gene TRBJ1-1; the match to TRBD1 covers 8 bases. Germline V gives CDR1 SGHDT, CDR2 YYEEEE. The CDR3 loop spans 16 amino acids. V lost 0 bases and J lost 3; bases outside the gene matches: 7. Using reference TRBV5-6 and TRBJ1-1 for the parts outside the CDR3, the full variable domain is DAGVTQSPTHLIKTRGQQVTLRCSPKSGHDTVSWYQQALGQGPQFIFQYYEEEERQRGNFPDRFSGHQFPNYSSELNVNALLLGDSALYLCASSLGFGQGDTEAFFGQGTRLTVV.

V gene TRBV7-2 combines with J gene TRBJ2-1, with TRBD2 matching 13 bases. Germline V gene lookup returns CDR1 SGHTA and CDR2 FQGNSA. With 4 bases clipped from V and 5 bases from J, the junction kept 2 bases outside the gene matches. The length of the CDR3 is 15 residues. The CDR3 sequence: CASSSTSGGNNEQFF. CDR3 sequence (DNA): TGTGCCAGCAGCTCGACTAGCGGGGGGAACAATGAGCAGTTCTTC.

Of note for this clone: The same CDR3 arises from other DNA sequences in this sample as well. V usage is TRBV7-9 and J usage is TRBJ1-5, with TRBD1 as a possible D gene (5 bases). Trimming removed 6 bases from V and 3 bases from J, with 12 bases in between. The CDR3 covers 14 residues. Germline CDR1 and CDR2: SEHNR and FQNEAQ (reference sequence). The CDR3 protein is CASSLGGINQPQHF. In nucleotides, the CDR3 is TGTGCCAGCAGTTTGGGGGGGATCAATCAGCCCCAGCATTTT.

The V gene is TRBV15, the J gene TRBJ1-4, with 7 positions matching TRBD1. Germline values: CDR1 LNHNV, CDR2 YYDKDF (reference sequence). The CDR3 sequence is 15 residues long. V was pared by 0 bases and J by 8 bases, with 6 bases of the junction left unmatched. Here the CDR3 reads CATSREDRDGEKLFF. The CDR3 nucleotides are TGTGCCACCAGCAGAGAAGACAGGGACGGCGAAAAACTGTTTTTT.

This clone was detected a few times. The rearrangement uses TRBV10-3 and TRBJ1-1, with D perhaps TRBD1 (5 bases). V was clipped by 6 bases and J by 2 bases, with 13 bases between them. The CDR3 sequence is 14 residues long. Germline assignment: CDR1 ENHRY and CDR2 SYGVKD. CDR3 sequence: CAISESRANTEAFF. As DNA, the CDR3 is TGTGCCATCAGCGAATCCAGGGCAAACACTGAAGCTTTCTTT.

V usage is TRBV28 and J usage is TRBJ1-1; 7 bases align to TRBD1. This CDR3 spans 16 amino acids. J lost 4 bases, V lost 0 bases, and 8 bases had no gene match. Per germline, CDR1 MDHEN and CDR2 SYDVKM. This chain's CDR3 is CASSLWTRGPSTEAFF. Here the CDR3 DNA reads TGTGCCAGCAGTTTATGGACAAGGGGGCCCAGCACTGAAGCTTTCTTT. Full variable domain (rest looked up from reference TRBV28 and TRBJ1-1): DVKVTQSSRYLVKRTGEKVFLECVQDMDHENMFWYRQDPGLGLRLIYFSYDVKMKEKGDIPEGYSVSREKKERFSLILESASTNQTSMYLCASSLWTRGPSTEAFFGQGTRLTVV.

The V gene is TRBV7-2, the J gene TRBJ1-5, with TRBD1 identical over 10 bases. This CDR3 region has 16 residues. CDR1 SGHTA and CDR2 FQGNSA come from the germline V gene. V dropped 1 base and J dropped 11; count of bases not matched to a gene: 11. The CDR3 here is CASSLEGTGVTRAQHF. DNA for the CDR3: TGTGCCAGCAGCTTAGAGGGGACAGGGGTGACTCGGGCCCAGCATTTT. The variable domain in full, completed from reference TRBV7-2 and TRBJ1-5, reads GAGVSQSPSNKVTEKGKDVELRCDPISGHTALYWYRQSLGQGLEFLIYFQGNSAPDKSGLPSDRFSAERTGGSVSTLTIQRTQQEDSAVYLCASSLEGTGVTRAQHFGDGTRLSIL.

This rearrangement joins TRBV21-1 to TRBJ1-6; the table names TRBD1, a call not compared with the DNA. TRBV21-1 represents a pseudogene. The length of the CDR3 is 15 residues. Here the CDR3 DNA reads TGTGCCAGCAGGAAAAAGGACAGGGATAATTCACCCCTCCACTTT. Translated: CASRKKDRDNSPLHF.